What follows are 29 T cell receptor beta chains derived from one specimen sequenced in a study of naive and memory T cell subsets. An equimolar mix of two oligonucleotides served as the beta constant-region primer for TRBC1 and TRBC2. The ligated cDNA underwent four PCR rounds using SP2 and nested alpha and beta constant-region primers. TCRdb ran MiXCR on the UMI-ligation and nested PCR reads and lists one entry per CDR3 protein. This sample has some 110,000 distinct CDR3 sequences, with 35% to 40% found just once. The sample comprised central memory CD4+ T cells from blood. Source of these receptors: a human donor in good health.

Many counts were recorded for this clonotype. The chain employs TRBV7-2 and TRBJ2-4; D might be TRBD2 (5 bases). The CDR3 consists of 12 residues. Per the germline V gene, CDR1 is SGHTA and CDR2 is FQGNSA. The ends were cut back, 3 bases at V and 12 bases at J, with 12 bases in the middle. CDR3 bases: TGTGCCAGCAGCTTGGATGAGGGCGCTCAGTACTTC. It translates to CASSLDEGAQYF.

This sequence joins TRBV20-1 and TRBJ2-7; 10 bases are shared with TRBD1. After removal of 3 bases from V and 4 bases from J, the junction contained 6 bases not matched to a gene. The CDR3 is made up of 14 amino acids. CDR1 DFQATT and CDR2 SNEGSKA come from the germline V gene (reference sequence). The CDR3: CSASGDRGSYEQYF. CDR3 nucleotide sequence: TGCAGTGCTAGCGGGGACAGGGGCTCGTACGAGCAGTACTTC.

This chain links TRBV12-3 or TRBV12-4 with TRBJ2-1, with no clear D. This CDR3 contains 15 residues. V was cut by 3 bases and J by 0 bases, with 9 bases left in between. The CDR3 region is CASSFDQSSYNEQFF. In DNA, the CDR3 is TGTGCCAGCAGTTTCGACCAGAGCTCCTACAATGAGCAGTTCTTC.

The chain has TRBV5-1 and TRBJ2-5, with 8 positions matching TRBD2. With 4 bases clipped from V and 5 bases from J, the junction kept 10 bases outside the gene matches. The CDR3 spans 15 residues. Germline V CDR1 and CDR2: SGHRS, YFSETQ. As DNA, the CDR3 is TGCGCCAGCAGCCCCGCGGGGGGACGATGGGAGACCCAGTACTTC. This codes for CASSPAGGRWETQYF.

The chain carries TRBV5-4 and TRBJ2-5; D might be TRBD1 (6 bases). CDR3 length: 14 amino acids. The V end was cut by 3 bases, the J end by 2 bases, with 11 bases between. Germline CDR1 is SGHNT and CDR2 is YYREEE (reference sequence). DNA for the CDR3: TGTGCCAGCAGCTCCGGACAGAAACAAGAGACCCAGTACTTC. Translating gives CASSSGQKQETQYF.

The chain recombines TRBV30 with TRBJ1-4, with 11 positions matching TRBD1. Per germline, CDR1 GTSNPN and CDR2 SVGIG (reference sequence). The CDR3 has 14 residues. V trimming: 1 base; J trimming: 5 bases; junction bases outside the gene matches: 0. CDR3 sequence reads: CAWSGDRGNEKLFF. CDR3 sequence (DNA): TGTGCCTGGAGTGGGGACAGGGGGAATGAAAAACTGTTTTTT.

This rearrangement joins TRBV20-1 to TRBJ2-5; 9 nucleotides align to TRBD2. Germline assignment: CDR1 DFQATT and CDR2 SNEGSKA (reference sequence). The CDR3 has 17 amino acids. V lost 0 bases to trimming and J lost 1 base; unmatched junction nucleotides: 9. The CDR3 sequence is CSAREFGREGVQETQYF. The DNA for the CDR3 is TGCAGTGCTAGAGAGTTCGGGCGGGAGGGAGTCCAAGAGACCCAGTACTTC.

The chain has TRBV29-1 and TRBJ2-7, with 7 bases matching TRBD1. The CDR3 runs to 13 residues. V gave up 7 bases and J gave up 5 bases; unmatched junction bases: 11. Germline V gene data show CDR1 as SQVTM and CDR2 as ANQGSEA. In DNA form, the CDR3 reads TGCAGCGCAACGGCCCAGGGGGTCAACGAGCAGTACTTC. Residues: CSATAQGVNEQYF.

The chain links TRBV11-3 to TRBJ1-6; D uncertain. Trimming left V 0 bases short and J 11 bases short, with 8 bases between. Germline values: CDR1 SGHNT, CDR2 YENEEA. The CDR3 extends over 13 amino acids. The CDR3 region has the DNA TGTGCCAGCAGCTTAGACCCCGGGGCACCCCTCCACTTT. It translates to CASSLDPGAPLHF.

This clonotype was counted a single time. V gene TRBV30 combines with J gene TRBJ2-6; D is ambiguous. Germline CDR1 and CDR2: GTSNPN and SVGIG (reference sequence). This CDR3 spans 14 amino acids. Trimming cost V 7 bases and J 0 bases, with 10 bases left between them. The CDR3 bases are TGTGCCTCCCAGCCCCCCTCTGGGGCCAACGTCCTGACTTTC. It is translated as CASQPPSGANVLTF.

This clonotype appeared a few times. This chain connects TRBV7-2 to TRBJ2-7, with 9 bases that match TRBD1. This CDR3 has 15 residues. After removal of 3 bases from V and 3 bases from J, the junction contained 6 bases not matched to a gene. Germline CDR1 SGHTA, CDR2 FQGNSA. This CDR3 is CASSFRQGGYYEQYF. The CDR3, as DNA: TGTGCCAGCAGCTTCAGACAGGGGGGATACTACGAGCAGTACTTC.

This clonotype was picked up a small number of times. The chain has TRBV20-1 and TRBJ2-1; D not resolved. V was clipped by 3 bases and J by 1 base, with 10 bases between them. CDR3 length: 14 residues. CDR1 and CDR2 (germline): DFQATT, SNEGSKA (reference sequence). The CDR3 reads CSARARVSYNEQFF. DNA of the CDR3: TGCAGTGCTAGGGCTCGCGTGTCCTACAATGAGCAGTTCTTC.

This clonotype came up once. The gene calls are TRBV10-2 and TRBJ2-7, with D possibly being TRBD2 (5 bases). CDR1 and CDR2 from the germline V gene are WSHSY and SAAADI. This CDR3 has 14 residues. V lost 5 bases, J lost 7 bases, and 18 bases lay in between. The CDR3 loop is CASSPSLGTGEQYF. The CDR3, as DNA: TGCGCCAGCAGTCCCTCACTGGGTACGGGGGAGCAGTACTTC.

V gene TRBV20-1 combines with J gene TRBJ2-7; 14 nucleotides align to TRBD2. CDR1 is DFQATT and CDR2 is SNEGSKA in the germline V gene (reference sequence). The CDR3 spans 16 residues. J was trimmed by 3 bases and V by 3 bases; bases with no gene match: 7. CDR3 protein: CSARSMGLAGDYEQYF. CDR3 in DNA: TGCAGTGCTAGGTCTATGGGACTAGCGGGAGACTACGAGCAGTACTTC.

This clonotype was counted between two and nine times. CDR3 protein: CASSPRDSPTDTQYF. The CDR3 DNA sequence: TGTGCCAGCTCACCACGGGACAGCCCCACAGATACGCAGTATTTT. The chain employs TRBV18 and TRBJ2-3, with 7 bases fitting TRBD1. Germline CDR1 is KGHSH and CDR2 is LQKENI. This CDR3 region has 15 residues. V lost 1 base and J lost 2; bases outside the gene matches: 3.

This chain links TRBV14 with TRBJ2-5; D possibly corresponds to TRBD1 (5 bases). V was clipped by 0 bases and J by 5 bases, with 13 bases between them. Germline CDR1 is SGHDN and CDR2 is FVKESK. The CDR3 runs 15 residues. The CDR3 spells CASSQDLHRSETQYF. Here the CDR3 DNA reads TGTGCCAGCAGCCAAGATTTGCACAGGTCGGAGACCCAGTACTTC. Drawing the rest from reference TRBV14 and TRBJ2-5, the complete variable domain is EAGVTQFPSHSVIEKGQTVTLRCDPISGHDNLYWYRRVMGKEIKFLLHFVKESKQDESGMPNNRFLAERTGGTYSTLKVQPAELEDSGVYFCASSQDLHRSETQYFGPGTRLLVL.

The CDR3 protein is CASSQGTSAYNEQFF. CDR3 nucleotide sequence: TGTGCCAGCAGCCAAGGGACTAGCGCTTACAATGAGCAGTTCTTC. The genes are TRBV7-9 and TRBJ2-1; 10 bases map to TRBD2. Germline values: CDR1 SEHNR, CDR2 FQNEAQ (reference sequence). The CDR3 totals 15 residues. The ends lost 5 bases at V and 4 bases at J; junction bases unmatched: 5. Full variable domain (outside the CDR3, taken from reference TRBV7-9 and TRBJ2-1): DTGVSQNPRHKITKRGQNVTFRCDPISEHNRLYWYRQTLGQGPEFLTYFQNEAQLEKSRLLSDRFSAERPKGSFSTLEIQRTEQGDSAMYLCASSQGTSAYNEQFFGPGTRLTVL.

In its sample, this clonotype was seen a few times. The J gene is TRBJ1-1, the V gene TRBV7-9; D is unclear. CDR1 and CDR2 (germline): SEHNR, FQNEAQ (reference sequence). The CDR3 has 15 residues. V was shortened by 1 base and J by 5 bases, with 14 bases between the two germline ends. The CDR3: CASSLGEGRPTEAFF. The CDR3 DNA follows: TGTGCCAGCAGCTTAGGAGAGGGAAGACCGACTGAAGCTTTCTTT.

This clonotype was picked up a small number of times. The J gene is TRBJ1-2, the V gene TRBV29-1; 10 nucleotides align to TRBD1. CDR3 length equals 13 residues. CDR1 SQVTM and CDR2 ANQGSEA come from the germline V gene. Trimming at V came to 7 bases and at J to 5 bases, leaving 7 bases not matched to a gene. CDR3 amino acids: CSARQGAGYGYTF. The CDR3 DNA is TGCAGCGCCAGACAGGGGGCGGGTTATGGCTACACCTTC.

Only one count was recorded for this clonotype. V and J are TRBV7-2 and TRBJ2-3; D is possibly TRBD1 (5 bases). The ends were cut back, 5 bases at V and 0 bases at J, with 9 bases in the middle. Germline CDR1 is SGHTA and CDR2 is FQGNSA. The CDR3 consists of 14 residues. The CDR3 region is CASSNWGSTDTQYF. DNA of the CDR3: TGTGCCAGCAGCAATTGGGGCAGCACAGATACGCAGTATTTT.

This clonotype was counted between two and nine times. V is TRBV5-1 and J is TRBJ2-5; D is ambiguous. V was clipped by 1 base and J by 2 bases, with 9 bases between them. Looked up from germline, CDR1 is SGHRS and CDR2 is YFSETQ. The CDR3 spans 14 residues. The CDR3 nucleotides read TGCGCCAGCAGCTTGATACAGTCACAAGAGACCCAGTACTTC. Translation: CASSLIQSQETQYF.

The chain recombines TRBV7-2 with TRBJ1-1, with D unresolved. The V and J ends lost 2 bases and 11 bases respectively, with 12 bases between them. This CDR3 has 12 amino acids. The germline gives CDR1 SGHTA, CDR2 FQGNSA. The CDR3 DNA reads TGTGCCAGCAGCTTACGGGCAGGAGATGCTTTCTTT. Translation: CASSLRAGDAFF.

Many counts were recorded for this clonotype. The chain has TRBV28 and TRBJ2-1; 12 nucleotides line up with TRBD2. The CDR3 is made up of 13 amino acids. The germline CDR1 and CDR2 sequences are MDHEN and SYDVKM. Unmatched junction bases numbered 3, after V lost 8 bases and J lost 7 bases. The DNA of the CDR3 is TGTGCCAGCCGACTAGCGGGAGTTAATGAGCAGTTCTTC. The encoded protein is CASRLAGVNEQFF.

J is TRBJ2-3 and V is TRBV18; 7 nucleotides align to TRBD2. Germline CDR1 KGHSH, CDR2 LQKENI. This CDR3 contains 16 residues. Unmatched junction bases numbered 12, after V lost 5 bases and J lost 4 bases. DNA of the CDR3: TGTGCCAGCTCAGCCGTCGGGGGAGGGACTCCAGATACGCAGTATTTT. It specifies CASSAVGGGTPDTQYF.

The chain joins TRBV7-9 to TRBJ2-5; D call uncertain. CDR3 length: 13 amino acids. V gave up 4 bases and J gave up 0 bases, with 6 bases separating them. Germline CDR1 SEHNR, CDR2 FQNEAQ (reference sequence). DNA for the CDR3: TGTGCCAGCAGCTCTCAGTACCAAGAGACCCAGTACTTC. Its translation: CASSSQYQETQYF.

This clonotype was observed a few times. The chain joins TRBV7-2 to TRBJ2-2; 12 nucleotides match TRBD2. The CDR3 has 15 residues. Germline CDR1 is SGHTA and CDR2 is FQGNSA. V lost 5 bases, J lost 7 bases, and 5 bases stayed unmatched. CDR3 amino acids: CASSPGLAGFGELFF. CDR3 nucleotide sequence: TGTGCCAGCAGCCCAGGACTAGCGGGATTCGGGGAGCTGTTTTTT. The full variable domain, its missing parts supplied by reference TRBV7-2 and TRBJ2-2, is GAGVSQSPSNKVTEKGKDVELRCDPISGHTALYWYRQSLGQGLEFLIYFQGNSAPDKSGLPSDRFSAERTGGSVSTLTIQRTQQEDSAVYLCASSPGLAGFGELFFGEGSRLTVL.

The chain uses TRBV28 and TRBJ2-4, with a weak D call TRBD2 (6 bases). V lost 10 bases and J lost 1, with 20 bases in between. CDR1 and CDR2 from the germline V gene are MDHEN and SYDVKM. CDR3 length: 16 amino acids. CDR3: CATGGSDVGAKNIQYF. The CDR3, as DNA: TGTGCCACCGGAGGGTCCGATGTAGGGGCCAAAAACATTCAGTACTTC.

This chain connects TRBV12-3 or TRBV12-4 to TRBJ2-3; 7 bases agree with TRBD2. J was trimmed by 1 base and V by 4 bases; bases with no gene match: 5. The CDR3 is made up of 15 amino acids. CDR3 nucleotides: TGTGCCAGCAGTTGGGGTGGGGGGGGCACAGATACGCAGTATTTT. It codes for CASSWGGGGTDTQYF.

The rearrangement joins TRBV7-8 to TRBJ2-1; no firm D call. The CDR3 covers 12 residues. V shed 5 bases and J shed 6 bases, with 8 bases lying between them. Looked up from germline, CDR1 is SGHVS and CDR2 is FQNEAQ. DNA for the CDR3: TGTGCCAGCAGCCTCAGGCGCAATGAGCAGTTCTTC. Encoded protein: CASSLRRNEQFF.